These 12 T cell receptor beta chains were all obtained from the same sample, sequenced in a study of OX40 agonist ivuxolimab in advanced cancers. TCRdb keeps only in-frame clones here, not all; method: immunoSEQ multiplex PCR. The profile covers about 46,000 clones, with around 89% appearing a single time and over 9.5% taken by the ten largest. The specimen comprised CD4+ or CD8+ T cells sorted from blood, sampled in a trial of the OX40 agonist ivuxolimab. These receptors were obtained from an adult with an advanced solid tumor such as melanoma, head and neck, liver or kidney cancer.

This chain joins TRBV27 and TRBJ2-3; no definite D call. There are 13 residues in the CDR3. Trimming pared 4 bases from V and 2 bases from J, leaving 7 bases between. Germline CDR1 and CDR2: MNHEY and SMNVEV (reference sequence). CDR3 in amino acids: CASSSPFTDTQYF. DNA for the CDR3: TGTGCCAGCAGTTCTCCCTTCACAGATACGCAGTATTTT.

The V gene is TRBV7-9, the J gene TRBJ2-2; D remains ambiguous. The CDR3 has 12 residues. In germline, CDR1 is SEHNR, CDR2 FQNEAQ (reference sequence). Trimming cost V 1 base and J 13 bases, with 10 bases left between them. CDR3 DNA: TGTGCCAGCAGCTTAGGTGGTAACGGGCTGTTTTTT. Its translation: CASSLGGNGLFF. Based on the CDR3 plus reference TRBV7-9 and TRBJ2-2, the full variable domain is DTGVSQNPRHKITKRGQNVTFRCDPISEHNRLYWYRQTLGQGPEFLTYFQNEAQLEKSRLLSDRFSAERPKGSFSTLEIQRTEQGDSAMYLCASSLGGNGLFFGEGSRLTVL.

This clone was seen a single time. The rearrangement joins TRBV4-3 to TRBJ1-1, with 8 nucleotides matching TRBD1. The CDR3 has 18 amino acids. Trimming took 0 bases from V and 4 from J; bases not matched to a gene: 13. Germline V CDR1 and CDR2: LGHNA, YSLEER. The CDR3 region is CASSQEHLIRGPSTEAFF. CDR3 nucleotides: TGCGCCAGCAGCCAAGAGCACCTTATCAGGGGGCCGAGCACTGAAGCTTTCTTT.

The rearrangement links TRBV5-5 to TRBJ2-3; D gene unclear. This CDR3 comprises 17 residues. Trimming stripped 4 bases from V and 3 bases from J, with 21 bases between. CDR1 and CDR2 from the germline V gene are SGHKS and YYEKEE (reference sequence). CDR3 sequence: CASSPLGYTVGTDTQYF. The CDR3 region has the DNA TGTGCCAGCAGCCCCTTGGGGTATACAGTGGGGACAGATACGCAGTATTTT.

This clone showed up just once. This chain links TRBV7-9 with TRBJ2-7, with D possibly matching TRBD1 (6 bases). From germline, CDR1 is SEHNR and CDR2 FQNEAQ (reference sequence). The V gene lost 5 bases and the J gene lost 3 bases, with 20 bases spanning the gap. The CDR3 length is 16 residues. The CDR3 sequence: CASSPTSGATFYEQYF. Written as DNA, the CDR3 is TGTGCCAGCAGCCCCACCTCAGGGGCTACCTTCTACGAGCAGTACTTC.

This clone has more than one count but fewer than ten. The chain uses TRBV30 and TRBJ1-1; D is uncertain. Trimming stripped 1 base from V and 10 bases from J, with 10 bases between. CDR3 length: 11 residues. CDR1 GTSNPN and CDR2 SVGIG come from the germline V gene (reference sequence). CDR3: CAWSGGERAFF. The CDR3 coding sequence is TGTGCCTGGAGTGGGGGAGAGAGAGCTTTCTTT.

The V call is TRBV19, the J call TRBJ2-2; 10 bases line up with TRBD1. This CDR3 is 15 amino acids long. Germline-derived CDR1 and CDR2 are LNHDA and SQIVND (reference sequence). Trimming cost V 7 bases and J 6 bases; bases outside gene matches: 8. The CDR3 protein is CASTVVGQGSGELFF. The CDR3 DNA follows: TGTGCCAGTACAGTGGTGGGACAGGGGTCCGGGGAGCTGTTTTTT.

The rearrangement uses TRBV30 and TRBJ1-1; maybe TRBD1 (5 bases). CDR1 and CDR2 from the germline V gene are GTSNPN and SVGIG (reference sequence). Deletions cut 5 bases from V and 1 base from J, with 5 bases between. The CDR3 has 11 amino acids. In nucleotides, the CDR3 is TGTGCCTGGGACAGGAACACTGAAGCTTTCTTT. This codes for CAWDRNTEAFF.

V gene TRBV19 combines with J gene TRBJ1-5; tentatively, D is TRBD1 (5 bases). The germline V gene has CDR1 LNHDA and CDR2 SQIVND (reference sequence). V shed 3 bases and J shed 6 bases, with 18 bases lying between them. The CDR3 covers 16 residues. The CDR3 DNA follows: TGTGCCAGTAGTATTCCGGCAGGGTATCGGCCTCAGCCCCAGCATTTT. Protein: CASSIPAGYRPQPQHF.

The V gene is TRBV10-1, the J gene TRBJ2-6; the D gene is possibly TRBD1 (6 bases). V shed 7 bases and J shed 4 bases, with 11 bases lying between them. This CDR3 comprises 14 residues. Germline V gene data show CDR1 as WNHNN and CDR2 as SYGVQD (reference sequence). CDR3 coding DNA: TGCGCCAGCACCGCAGGGACAGGGGCCAACGTCCTGACTTTC. Its translation is CASTAGTGANVLTF.

This chain joins TRBV7-2 and TRBJ2-7, with 10 bases lining up with TRBD1. Per germline, CDR1 SGHTA and CDR2 FQGNSA. This CDR3 is 14 amino acids long. Trimming cost V 1 base and J 5 bases; bases outside gene matches: 2. The CDR3 loop reads CASSLGQGAHEQYF. The CDR3 DNA reads as TGTGCCAGCAGCTTAGGACAGGGGGCCCACGAGCAGTACTTC.

V is TRBV5-4 and J is TRBJ2-7, with D uncertain. Germline V gene lookup returns CDR1 SGHNT and CDR2 YYREEE (reference sequence). The CDR3 contains 16 residues. V lost 5 bases and J lost 5, with 23 bases in between. For the CDR3, the DNA is TGTGCCAGCAGACGACAAGAACAGTGGCCTCCTCACGAGCAGTACTTC. Translation: CASRRQEQWPPHEQYF.